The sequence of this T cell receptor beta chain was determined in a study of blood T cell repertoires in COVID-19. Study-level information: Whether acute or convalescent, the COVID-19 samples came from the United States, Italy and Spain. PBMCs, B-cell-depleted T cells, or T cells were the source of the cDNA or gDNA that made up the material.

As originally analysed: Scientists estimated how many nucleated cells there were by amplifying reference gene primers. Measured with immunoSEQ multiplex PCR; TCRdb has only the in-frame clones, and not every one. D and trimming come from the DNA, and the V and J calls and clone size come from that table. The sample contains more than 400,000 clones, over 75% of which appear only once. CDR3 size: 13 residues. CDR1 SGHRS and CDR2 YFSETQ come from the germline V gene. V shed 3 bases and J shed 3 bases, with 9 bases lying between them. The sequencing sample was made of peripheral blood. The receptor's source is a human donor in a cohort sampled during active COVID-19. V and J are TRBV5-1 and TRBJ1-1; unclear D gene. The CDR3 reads CASSSLGDTEAFF. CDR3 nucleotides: TGCGCCAGCAGCTCACTCGGAGACACTGAAGCTTTCTTT.